The clone carrying this TCR beta chain has just a few counts. The antigen remains undetermined. Other nucleotide sequences from this sample produce the same CDR3. This CDR3 contains 12 residues. CDR1 KGHSH and CDR2 LQKENI come from the germline V gene. V was shortened by 0 bases and J by 4 bases, with 1 base between the two germline ends. Expressed TCRB transcripts got sequenced, as all isolated RNA was reverse transcribed. Some clones are missing from TCRdb's copy, which holds only in-frame ones; the method was immunoSEQ multiplex PCR. The profile shows under 550,000 clones, over 10% of them singletons. The source of the sample is a study of beta chain features in type 1 diabetes. A heparinised blood draw that averaged about 0.11 L was obtained once from each donor. Study-level findings and limits: The naive, central memory and Treg TCRB repertoires of patients appeared to be more similar to one another than those of healthy donors. The study found fewer insertions and more deletions at VDJ junctions in type 1 diabetes patients.

The source of this sequence is a woman between 18 and 30 years old in good health. The sample consisted of naive CD4+ T cells from blood. This chain connects TRBV18 to TRBJ1-5; D is undetermined. CDR3 loop: CASSPPNQPQHF. The CDR3 region has the DNA TGTGCCAGCTCACCACCGAATCAGCCCCAGCATTTT.